The 27 T cell receptor beta chains below all came from one sample that was sequenced in a study of cytomegalovirus exposure and HLA in healthy donors. TCRdb keeps only in-frame clones here, not all; method: immunoSEQ multiplex PCR. The sample lists more than 250,000 clones, around 90% seen once, with 1% to 1.5% in the top ten. The sequenced sample was PBMCs. These receptors originate from a woman aged 25 to 39 in good health and CMV-seropositive.

In the case of this clone: Other DNA sequences from this sample encode an identical CDR3 as well. This rearrangement joins TRBV6-5 to TRBJ2-6, with D hard to call. The CDR3 consists of 13 residues. Germline CDR1 reads MNHEY; CDR2 reads SVGAGI. Trimming removed 5 bases at V and 0 bases at J, with 2 bases between. The CDR3 region has the DNA TGTGCCAGCAGTCTCTCTGGGGCCAACGTCCTGACTTTC. It translates to CASSLSGANVLTF.

V usage is TRBV7-9 and J usage is TRBJ1-2, with TRBD1 matching 10 bases. Trimming took 5 bases from V and 6 from J; bases not matched to a gene: 9. CDR3 length equals 15 residues. Germline loops: CDR1 SEHNR, CDR2 FQNEAQ (reference sequence). The CDR3 region is CASSPGGTGDDGYTF. In DNA form, the CDR3 reads TGTGCCAGCAGCCCGGGAGGGACAGGGGATGATGGCTACACCTTC.

Only a few counts were recorded for this clone. The chain joins TRBV7-6 to TRBJ2-2; D is possibly TRBD1 (5 bases). In germline, CDR1 is SGHVS, CDR2 FNYEAQ. Trimming took 3 bases from V and 0 from J, leaving 8 bases between them. The CDR3 contains 15 residues. The CDR3 loop reads CASSLGPANTGELFF. Here the CDR3 DNA reads TGTGCCAGCAGCTTGGGGCCCGCGAACACCGGGGAGCTGTTTTTT.

This clone was detected once. The chain uses TRBV27 and TRBJ2-5; 8 nucleotides line up with TRBD2. This CDR3 has 15 residues. V lost 5 bases and J lost 4; bases outside the gene matches: 9. Germline V CDR1 and CDR2: MNHEY, SMNVEV (reference sequence). CDR3 loop: CASSVVAGGGETQYF. The CDR3, as DNA: TGTGCCAGCAGTGTAGTCGCGGGGGGAGGAGAGACCCAGTACTTC.

This chain connects TRBV7-6 to TRBJ1-5; the D is unclear. This CDR3 comprises 16 residues. V shed 5 bases and J shed 3 bases, with 17 bases lying between them. Germline CDR1 SGHVS, CDR2 FNYEAQ. The CDR3 DNA sequence: TGTGCCAGCAGCGGGGAAACCTGGGTCGTCAATCAGCCCCAGCATTTT. Amino acid sequence: CASSGETWVVNQPQHF.

The CDR3 spells CASSQDIESANEQYF. The CDR3 DNA reads as TGTGCCAGCAGCCAAGATATCGAAAGTGCAAACGAGCAGTACTTC. The V and J genes are TRBV14 and TRBJ2-7; D is unclear. Germline assignment: CDR1 SGHDN and CDR2 FVKESK. This CDR3 is 15 amino acids long. V was trimmed by 0 bases and J by 5 bases, leaving 14 bases between them.

This clone was detected once. V usage is TRBV27 and J usage is TRBJ2-2; maybe TRBD2 (7 bases). The CDR3 loop spans 16 amino acids. Germline CDR1 MNHEY, CDR2 SMNVEV (reference sequence). V was clipped by 7 bases and J by 0 bases, with 15 bases between them. The CDR3 sequence: CASKGGAGTNTGELFF. For the CDR3, the DNA is TGTGCCAGCAAAGGGGGGGCGGGCACGAACACCGGGGAGCTGTTTTTT.

V usage is TRBV20-1 and J usage is TRBJ2-3, with unresolved D. Germline assignment: CDR1 DFQATT and CDR2 SNEGSKA (reference sequence). This CDR3 region has 11 residues. Trimming removed 5 bases from V and 2 bases from J, with 5 bases in between. CDR3 DNA: TGCAGTGCTCCACTCACAGATACGCAGTATTTT. This translates into CSAPLTDTQYF.

This clone was picked up one time. J is TRBJ2-3 and V is TRBV7-8; 8 bases are shared with TRBD2. Germline-derived CDR1 and CDR2 are SGHVS and FQNEAQ. J lost 2 bases, V lost 5 bases, and 9 bases had no gene match. There are 16 residues in the CDR3. CDR3 sequence reads: CASSPLREALTDTQYF. DNA for the CDR3: TGTGCCAGCAGCCCCCTGCGGGAGGCCCTCACAGATACGCAGTATTTT.

This sequence joins TRBV14 and TRBJ2-1; TRBD2 matches at 7 bases. With 3 bases clipped from V and 2 bases from J, the junction kept 4 bases outside the gene matches. Germline CDR1 SGHDN, CDR2 FVKESK. The CDR3 runs to 15 residues. CDR3 DNA sequence: TGTGCCAGCAGCCAGGCGGGAGTCGCCTACAATGAGCAGTTCTTC. Residues: CASSQAGVAYNEQFF. Looking up the rest from reference TRBV14 and TRBJ2-1 gives the full variable domain: EAGVTQFPSHSVIEKGQTVTLRCDPISGHDNLYWYRRVMGKEIKFLLHFVKESKQDESGMPNNRFLAERTGGTYSTLKVQPAELEDSGVYFCASSQAGVAYNEQFFGPGTRLTVL.

This chain uses TRBV7-6 with TRBJ2-1; TRBD1 matches 7 bases. This CDR3 spans 15 amino acids. The junction had 10 bases not matched to a gene; V was cut back by 5 bases and J by 6 bases. Germline CDR1 reads SGHVS; CDR2 reads FNYEAQ. In DNA form, the CDR3 reads TGTGCCAGCAGCCCCCGCAGGGGGAACTCCAATGAGCAGTTCTTC. It encodes CASSPRRGNSNEQFF.

The J gene is TRBJ2-3, the V gene TRBV27, with no clear D. Germline CDR1 MNHEY, CDR2 SMNVEV (reference sequence). The CDR3 extends over 13 amino acids. Deletions cut 4 bases from V and 2 bases from J, with 7 bases between. For the CDR3, the DNA is TGTGCCAGCAGTTCAGTATTCACAGATACGCAGTATTTT. This gives the protein CASSSVFTDTQYF.

This chain joins TRBV10-3 and TRBJ1-1; TRBD1 might be the D (5 bases). V was clipped by 2 bases and J by 1 base, with 20 bases between them. The CDR3 is 18 residues long. Germline V gives CDR1 ENHRY, CDR2 SYGVKD. CDR3 nucleotide sequence: TGTGCCATCAGTGAGCCCGAGGACAAGAGGGGACGGAACACTGAAGCTTTCTTT. This encodes CAISEPEDKRGRNTEAFF.

This clone has more than one count but fewer than ten. This sequence joins TRBV19 and TRBJ1-2, with a possible D match to TRBD1 (5 bases). Trimming removed 5 bases at V and 4 bases at J, with 8 bases between. Germline V gene sequence: CDR1 LNHDA, CDR2 SQIVND (reference sequence). The CDR3 loop spans 12 amino acids. The chain's CDR3 is CASSDSVYGYTF. Here the CDR3 DNA reads TGTGCCAGTAGTGACAGCGTCTATGGCTACACCTTC. Full variable domain (missing parts from reference TRBV19 and TRBJ1-2): DGGITQSPKYLFRKEGQNVTLSCEQNLNHDAMYWYRQDPGQGLRLIYYSQIVNDFQKGDIAEGYSVSREKKESFPLTVTSAQKNPTAFYLCASSDSVYGYTFGSGTRLTVV.

The chain combines TRBV9 with TRBJ2-7, with D unclear. CDR1 SGDLS and CDR2 YYNGEE come from the germline V gene. The CDR3 consists of 13 residues. Trimming removed 0 bases from V and 3 bases from J, with 7 bases in between. The CDR3 DNA reads TGTGCCAGCAGCGTAGGCCCTAACTACGAGCAGTACTTC. Translating it yields CASSVGPNYEQYF.

The chain is built from TRBV15 and TRBJ2-4; possible D gene TRBD2, 5 bases. The germline V and J ends were trimmed by 6 bases and 8 bases, with 17 bases remaining between them. Per germline, CDR1 LNHNV and CDR2 YYDKDF (reference sequence). This CDR3 is built from 14 residues. The CDR3 bases are TGTGCCACCAGACTAAAAGGTTCCGGGGACATTCAGTACTTC. Translating gives CATRLKGSGDIQYF.

This chain uses TRBV6-6 with TRBJ1-4; TRBD1 is a possible D gene (5 bases). The germline V and J ends were trimmed by 4 bases and 4 bases, with 10 bases remaining between them. Per germline, CDR1 MNHNY and CDR2 SVGAGI (reference sequence). The CDR3 length is 14 residues. Here the CDR3 reads CASSFQGSNEKLFF. CDR3 in DNA: TGTGCCAGCAGTTTTCAGGGAAGTAATGAAAAACTGTTTTTT.

This chain links TRBV2 with TRBJ2-1; D remains unclear. Trimming pared 7 bases from V and 7 bases from J, leaving 5 bases between. CDR1 and CDR2 from the germline V gene are SNHLY and FYNNEI. The CDR3 sequence is 10 residues long. The CDR3 DNA sequence: TGTGCCAGCATGGGGAATGAGCAGTTCTTC. This translates into CASMGNEQFF. The whole variable domain, filled in from reference TRBV2 and TRBJ2-1, reads EPEVTQTPSHQVTQMGQEVILRCVPISNHLYFYWYRQILGQKVEFLVSFYNNEISEKSEIFDDQFSVERPDGSNFTLKIRSTKLEDSAMYFCASMGNEQFFGPGTRLTVL.

This chain links TRBV7-6 with TRBJ2-5, with D possibly TRBD2 on 5 matching bases. The CDR3 sequence is 14 residues long. Trimming cost V 7 bases and J 2 bases, with 14 bases left between them. The germline CDR1 and CDR2 sequences are SGHVS and FNYEAQ. The CDR3 region has the DNA TGTGCCAGCACCATTGACGGGGTACAAGAGACCCAGTACTTC. Translation: CASTIDGVQETQYF.

The chain joins TRBV13 to TRBJ2-1; 10 bases line up with TRBD1. The J segment lost 8 bases and the V segment lost 8 bases, leaving 6 bases of the junction unmatched. The CDR3 spans 13 residues. Germline assignment: CDR1 PRHDT and CDR2 FYEKMQ (reference sequence). The CDR3 loop is CASAGTGVYEQFF. Written as DNA, the CDR3 is TGTGCCAGCGCCGGGACAGGGGTCTATGAGCAGTTCTTC.

This sequence joins TRBV25-1 and TRBJ2-7; 9 positions agree with TRBD2. CDR3 size: 16 residues. J was trimmed by 3 bases and V by 3 bases; bases with no gene match: 9. Germline CDR1 MGHDK, CDR2 SYGVNS. The CDR3 here is CASSEGTSRRIYEQYF. CDR3 sequence (DNA): TGTGCCAGCAGTGAGGGGACTAGCAGGAGGATCTACGAGCAGTACTTC.

The V and J genes are TRBV5-4 and TRBJ2-5, with TRBD1 as a possible D gene (6 bases). The germline V gene has CDR1 SGHNT and CDR2 YYREEE (reference sequence). The V and J ends lost 8 bases and 0 bases respectively, with 20 bases between them. The CDR3 extends over 16 amino acids. Here the CDR3 DNA reads TGTGCCAGACGAGAACCGGCCCAGGGGTACCAAGAGACCCAGTACTTC. This codes for CARREPAQGYQETQYF.

This clone has a handful of counts. V and J are TRBV9 and TRBJ1-5; D remains ambiguous. This CDR3 has 15 amino acids. V was pared by 0 bases and J by 4 bases, with 11 bases between. Germline CDR1 reads SGDLS; CDR2 reads YYNGEE. CDR3 sequence reads: CASSVEAGQNQPQHF. Written as DNA, the CDR3 is TGTGCCAGCAGCGTAGAGGCAGGTCAGAATCAGCCCCAGCATTTT.

This clone was observed a handful of times. The gene calls are TRBV10-1 and TRBJ2-7; 9 bases fit TRBD2. The CDR3 totals 15 residues. The V segment lost 7 bases and the J segment 4 bases; nucleotides outside the gene matches: 11. Germline CDR1 and CDR2: WNHNN and SYGVQD (reference sequence). CDR3 nucleotides: TGCGCCAGCAACCCAGAACTAGCGGGTGCGTACGAGCAGTACTTC. It translates to CASNPELAGAYEQYF.

The V call is TRBV28, the J call TRBJ1-2; D is undetermined. This CDR3 comprises 13 residues. The germline V and J ends were trimmed by 7 bases and 2 bases, with 11 bases remaining between them. Germline V gives CDR1 MDHEN, CDR2 SYDVKM. CDR3 protein: CASTWTENYGYTF. In DNA form, the CDR3 reads TGTGCCAGCACCTGGACGGAGAACTATGGCTACACCTTC.

This sequence joins TRBV19 and TRBJ1-2; a weak D match, TRBD1 (5 bases). V lost 5 bases and J 2 bases, leaving 12 bases between the germline ends. CDR1 LNHDA and CDR2 SQIVND come from the germline V gene (reference sequence). The CDR3 contains 14 residues. The CDR3 spells CASSREGTNYGYTF. In DNA form, the CDR3 reads TGTGCCAGTAGTCGTGAAGGGACCAACTATGGCTACACCTTC.

The genes are TRBV2 and TRBJ2-6; no definite D call. CDR1 and CDR2 (germline): SNHLY, FYNNEI. The V end lost 7 bases, the J end lost 0 bases, and 16 bases lay between the germline ends. CDR3 length: 17 residues. The CDR3 spells CASNDGSSRSGANVLTF. The CDR3 DNA follows: TGTGCCAGCAACGACGGCTCGTCTCGCTCTGGGGCCAACGTCCTGACTTTC.